The 18 T cell receptor beta chains reported below all come from one sample, sequenced in a study of blood T cells in healthy people across ages. The second PCR ran about 6 to 12 cycles with a sample-barcoded 5' primer and J-beta primers. Each CDR3 protein gets one entry after TCRdb re-called the 5' RACE reads with MiXCR. The top ten hold 20% to 25% of the sample, which has about 970,000 distinct CDR3 sequences, roughly 51% seen once. The specimen was blood. The receptors stem from a woman aged 55-69 years in good health.

For this clonotype: A single base separates this from a much larger clone, so it may be a read error. The gene calls are TRBV4-1 and TRBJ2-1; unclear D gene. The V end was cut by 1 base, the J end by 10 bases, with 8 bases between. The CDR3 loop spans 12 amino acids. Germline V lookup: CDR1 MGHRA, CDR2 YSYEKL. Here the CDR3 DNA reads TGCGCCAGCAGCCAAGCCATCGGCGAGCAGTTCTTC. Protein: CASSQAIGEQFF.

The gene calls are TRBV29-1 and TRBJ2-5; D is unclear. Deletions cut 7 bases from V and 2 bases from J, with 11 bases between. Germline assignment: CDR1 SQVTM and CDR2 ANQGSEA. The CDR3 consists of 12 residues. In nucleotides, the CDR3 is TGCAGCGCGAGACGCCCACAAGAGACCCAGTACTTC. The encoded protein is CSARRPQETQYF.

The chain links TRBV20-1 to TRBJ2-1; possibly TRBD2 for D (6 bases). Germline values: CDR1 DFQATT, CDR2 SNEGSKA (reference sequence). CDR3 length: 15 residues. V dropped 6 bases and J dropped 5 bases, with 20 bases sitting between them. The CDR3 DNA reads TGCAGTGCCAACCCACGCAGCGGGTCTGACAATGAGCAGTTCTTC. Amino acid sequence: CSANPRSGSDNEQFF.

In its sample, this clonotype was seen a few times. V usage is TRBV7-9 and J usage is TRBJ2-7; tentative D call: TRBD2 (6 bases). Trimming shortened V by 1 base and J by 4 bases, and 14 bases separated the two germline ends. The CDR3 runs to 15 residues. Per the germline V gene, CDR1 is SEHNR and CDR2 is FQNEAQ (reference sequence). CDR3 DNA: TGTGCCAGCAGCTTAGATCTCCGGGAGTTTTACGAGCAGTACTTC. The encoded protein is CASSLDLREFYEQYF. The full variable domain, its missing parts supplied by reference TRBV7-9 and TRBJ2-7, is DTGVSQNPRHKITKRGQNVTFRCDPISEHNRLYWYRQTLGQGPEFLTYFQNEAQLEKSRLLSDRFSAERPKGSFSTLEIQRTEQGDSAMYLCASSLDLREFYEQYFGPGTRLTVT.

V gene TRBV2 combines with J gene TRBJ1-6; D unresolved. CDR1 is SNHLY, CDR2 FYNNEI, per germline. CDR3 length equals 15 residues. The V gene lost 2 bases and the J gene lost 5 bases, with 10 bases spanning the gap. DNA for the CDR3: TGTGCCAGCAGTGAATATTTGAGGAATAATTCACCCCTCCACTTT. The encoded protein is CASSEYLRNNSPLHF.

There are a few counts of this clonotype. The rearrangement links TRBV4-1 to TRBJ2-4; D possibly uses TRBD1 or TRBD2 (5 bases each). The J call may be mistaken, given a closer DNA end match to TRBJ2-7. The CDR3 totals 16 residues. Germline-derived CDR1 and CDR2 are MGHRA and YSYEKL. CDR3 DNA sequence: TGCGCCAGCAGCCAACGAGTAGACGGGGCCGGCTACGAGCAGTACTTC. This encodes CASSQRVDGAGYEQYF.

V is TRBV12-3 or TRBV12-4 and J is TRBJ2-7; D gene unclear. Trimming took 5 bases from V and 3 from J, leaving 17 bases between them. The CDR3 has 15 residues. CDR3 sequence (DNA): TGTGCCAGCAGTACAACCCCCCGGGTAGTCTACGAGCAGTACTTC. Amino acids: CASSTTPRVVYEQYF.

This clonotype was seen a handful of times. The chain combines TRBV18 with TRBJ2-3; a possible D gene is TRBD2 (5 bases). Germline V lookup: CDR1 KGHSH, CDR2 LQKENI. The V end was cut by 3 bases, the J end by 4 bases, with 11 bases between. This CDR3 is built from 14 residues. CDR3 sequence reads: CASSPEGVADTQYF. The CDR3 DNA reads TGTGCCAGCTCACCTGAGGGTGTTGCAGATACGCAGTATTTT.

This rearrangement joins TRBV27 to TRBJ2-5, with TRBD1 matching over 11 bases. The trim removed 1 base at V and 7 bases at J, leaving 5 bases unmatched. CDR3 size: 15 residues. Germline V gene sequence: CDR1 MNHEY, CDR2 SMNVEV (reference sequence). Here the CDR3 reads CASSLYGTGGVTQYF. The CDR3 region has the DNA TGTGCCAGCAGTTTATATGGGACAGGGGGGGTGACCCAGTACTTC.

On this clonotype: At one of its ends the junction is not consistent with the germline gene, which may arise from a read error. This chain joins TRBV6-5 and TRBJ2-3, with TRBD2 matching 8 bases. The CDR3 loop spans 17 amino acids. The germline gives CDR1 MNHEY, CDR2 SVGAGI. In DNA, the CDR3 is TGTGCCAGCAGTTACCTACCAATAGCGGGAAGCACAGATACGCAATATTTT. It is translated as CASSYLPIAGSTDTQYF.

The V gene is TRBV7-9, the J gene TRBJ1-5; TRBD1 might be the D (6 bases). This CDR3 has 15 residues. V lost 0 bases, J lost 5 bases, and 11 bases lay in between. The germline gives CDR1 SEHNR, CDR2 FQNEAQ (reference sequence). The CDR3 loop is CASSLAGTGHQPQHF. CDR3 DNA: TGTGCCAGCAGCTTAGCGGGTACAGGGCATCAGCCCCAGCATTTT.

The chain carries TRBV12-3 or TRBV12-4 and TRBJ2-5; 7 bases agree with TRBD2. J gave up 4 bases and V 6 bases, and 8 bases lay outside the gene matches. This CDR3 has 14 amino acids. CDR3 bases: TGTGCCAGCAGCTGGGCGGGAGTGGGAGAGACCCAGTACTTC. It is translated as CASSWAGVGETQYF.

This clonotype was seen a handful of times. This chain connects TRBV7-2 to TRBJ2-7; D not resolved. There are 14 residues in the CDR3. With 3 bases removed from V and 2 bases from J, the gap between germline ends came to 11 bases. Germline CDR1 and CDR2: SGHTA and FQGNSA. The DNA for the CDR3 is TGTGCCAGCAGCTTCCCTGGACGGACCTACGAGCAGTACTTC. Its translation is CASSFPGRTYEQYF.

The CDR3 sequence: CAWSSGQGIGYTF. The CDR3 bases are TGTGCCTGGAGTTCGGGACAGGGAATTGGCTACACCTTC. The genes are TRBV30 and TRBJ1-2, with 9 bases matching TRBD1. Germline CDR1 and CDR2: GTSNPN and SVGIG (reference sequence). The CDR3 spans 13 residues. The V segment lost 2 bases and the J segment 7 bases; nucleotides outside the gene matches: 5. Full variable domain (remainder filled in from reference TRBV30 and TRBJ1-2): SQTIHQWPATLVQPVGSPLSLECTVEGTSNPNLYWYRQAAGRGLQLLFYSVGIGQISSEVPQNLSASRPQDRQFILSSKKLLLSDSGFYLCAWSSGQGIGYTFGSGTRLTVV.

The V and J genes are TRBV4-2 and TRBJ2-3, with D possibly being TRBD2 (6 bases). Germline assignment: CDR1 LGHNA and CDR2 YNFKEQ. CDR3 length equals 14 residues. Trimming cost V 1 base and J 6 bases, with 11 bases left between them. DNA of the CDR3: TGTGCCAGCAGCCAAGGCGGGGTCGGGGATACGCAGTATTTT. Translation: CASSQGGVGDTQYF.

This clonotype appeared a few times. The gene calls are TRBV3-1 and TRBJ1-2; the D is unclear. The CDR3 sequence is 14 residues long. With 4 bases removed from V and 0 bases from J, the gap between germline ends came to 9 bases. Germline CDR1 and CDR2: LGHDT and YNNKEL (reference sequence). CDR3 region: CASSLVKANYGYTF. CDR3 sequence (DNA): TGTGCCAGCAGCCTCGTCAAAGCTAACTATGGCTACACCTTC.

This clonotype was detected a few times. The CDR3 sequence: CASSPREGASETQYF. The DNA of the CDR3 is TGTGCCAGCAGTCCCAGGGAGGGGGCGTCCGAGACCCAGTACTTC. This rearrangement joins TRBV27 to TRBJ2-5, with D tentatively TRBD1 or TRBD2 (7 bases each). V lost 5 bases and J lost 5, with 18 bases in between. This CDR3 region has 15 residues. Germline lookup yields CDR1 MNHEY and CDR2 SMNVEV (reference sequence).

This clonotype has only a few counts. The genes are TRBV7-9 and TRBJ2-3; 9 nucleotides align to TRBD2. The CDR3 consists of 14 residues. Germline assignment: CDR1 SEHNR and CDR2 FQNEAQ (reference sequence). J gave up 4 bases and V 4 bases, and 3 bases lay outside the gene matches. The CDR3 sequence is CASSSSGIADTQYF. Here the CDR3 DNA reads TGTGCCAGCAGCTCTAGCGGGATTGCAGATACGCAGTATTTT. Full variable domain (outside the CDR3, taken from reference TRBV7-9 and TRBJ2-3): DTGVSQNPRHKITKRGQNVTFRCDPISEHNRLYWYRQTLGQGPEFLTYFQNEAQLEKSRLLSDRFSAERPKGSFSTLEIQRTEQGDSAMYLCASSSSGIADTQYFGPGTRLTVL.